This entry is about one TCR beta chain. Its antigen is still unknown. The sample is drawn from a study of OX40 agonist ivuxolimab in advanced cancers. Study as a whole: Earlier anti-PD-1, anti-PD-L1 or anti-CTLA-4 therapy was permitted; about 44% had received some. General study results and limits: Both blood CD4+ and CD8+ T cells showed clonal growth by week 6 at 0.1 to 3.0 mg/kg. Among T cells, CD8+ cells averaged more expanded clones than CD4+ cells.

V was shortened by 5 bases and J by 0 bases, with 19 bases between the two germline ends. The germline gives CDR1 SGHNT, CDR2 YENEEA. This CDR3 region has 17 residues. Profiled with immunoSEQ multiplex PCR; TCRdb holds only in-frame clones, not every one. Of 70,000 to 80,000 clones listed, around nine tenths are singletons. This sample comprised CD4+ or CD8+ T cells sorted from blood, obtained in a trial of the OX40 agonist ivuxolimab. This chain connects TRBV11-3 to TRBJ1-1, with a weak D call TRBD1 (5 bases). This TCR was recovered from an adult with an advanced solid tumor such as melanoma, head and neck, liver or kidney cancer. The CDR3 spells CASSPPREAHMNTEAFF. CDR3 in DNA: TGTGCCAGCAGCCCGCCCAGGGAGGCACACATGAACACTGAAGCTTTCTTT.